This T cell receptor (beta chain) comes out of a study of Ad26.COV2.S vaccination and SARS-CoV-2 variants. Germline V gives CDR1 SGHRS, CDR2 YFSETQ. This CDR3 contains 14 residues. With 4 bases removed from V and 5 bases from J, the gap between germline ends came to 16 bases. Treatment here: some 20 received Ad26.COV2.S at low or high dose, single or two shots; roughly five received placebo; per-sample allocation not given. Vaccine and placebo recipients were sampled on day 63 after the first injection. Boston provided a donor who was an adult aged 18-55 years. Findings of the study overall: The TCR breadth and depth analyses may have produced an underestimate of total T cell responses. In vaccinated individuals, spike-specific CD8+ and CD4+ T cell responses reportedly displayed substantial breadth.

Assay: immunoSEQ multiplex PCR; the TCRdb copy retains only in-frame clones and omits some. This sample yields about half a million clones, of which 89% are seen a single time; around 1.6% belongs to the top ten. Worth noting for this clone: What it binds is not known.

This TCR was sampled from a person between 18 and 65 years old who received the Ad26.COV2.S COVID-19 vaccine or a placebo. The chain has TRBV5-1 and TRBJ2-7; tentative D call: TRBD1 (6 bases). The sequencing used peripheral blood, collected in a trial of Ad26.COV2.S vaccine versus placebo. The CDR3 bases are TGCGCCAGCAGCCCCGGTACAGGGTGGAACGAGCAGTACTTC. This translates into CASSPGTGWNEQYF.